This entry lists 28 T cell receptor beta chains sequenced from one sample in a study of shared clonotypes between healthy human individuals. Assay: immunoSEQ multiplex PCR; the TCRdb copy retains only in-frame clones and omits some. The sample comprises about 2.4 million clones, approximately 93% of which are singletons, and 0.36% rests with the top ten. The specimen was naive CD4+ T cells from PBMCs. This sample's subset: CD45RA+ positively selected. The receptors here all came from a man between 18 and 29 years old in good health. Some clones in this sample may be carry-over from other donors' samples.

V and J are TRBV12-5 and TRBJ2-2; 7 bases map to TRBD1. J gave up 6 bases and V 0 bases, and 10 bases lay outside the gene matches. Germline V gives CDR1 LGHNT, CDR2 FRNRAP. The CDR3 has 17 amino acids. This chain's CDR3 is CASGLVARQGFPGELFF. The DNA for the CDR3 is TGTGCTAGTGGTTTGGTAGCGAGACAGGGTTTTCCCGGGGAGCTGTTTTTT.

The rearrangement joins TRBV30 to TRBJ1-6; perhaps TRBD1 as D (6 bases). Trimming stripped 2 bases from V and 8 bases from J, with 13 bases between. Looked up from germline, CDR1 is GTSNPN and CDR2 is SVGIG (reference sequence). This CDR3 region has 14 residues. The CDR3 nucleotides are TGTGCCTGGAGTTCGGGGGGCGGGTATTCACCCCTCCACTTT. Amino acids: CAWSSGGGYSPLHF.

This clone was observed a single time. The genes are TRBV10-3 and TRBJ2-6; D gene ambiguous. V gave up 8 bases and J gave up 0 bases, with 11 bases separating them. The germline V gene encodes CDR1 ENHRY and CDR2 SYGVKD. The CDR3 is 15 residues long. The CDR3 spells CAISPRVSGANVLTF. In DNA, the CDR3 is TGTGCCATCTCCCCCCGGGTCTCTGGGGCCAACGTCCTGACTTTC.

In nucleotides, the CDR3 is TGCGCCAGCAGCCAATCCCCCGGTACCGGGGAGCTGTTTTTT. This gives the protein CASSQSPGTGELFF. V usage is TRBV4-3 and J usage is TRBJ2-2; the D is unclear. Trimming shortened V by 2 bases and J by 5 bases, and 9 bases separated the two germline ends. The CDR3 length is 14 residues. Germline loops: CDR1 LGHNA, CDR2 YSLEER.

The chain has TRBV5-1 and TRBJ1-1; D uncertain. Trimming left V 3 bases short and J 3 bases short, with 9 bases between. Germline V gene sequence: CDR1 SGHRS, CDR2 YFSETQ. This CDR3 comprises 13 residues. The CDR3 loop is CASSSYMDTEAFF. The DNA for the CDR3 is TGCGCCAGCAGCTCATACATGGACACTGAAGCTTTCTTT.

The gene calls are TRBV5-1 and TRBJ1-1, with D unresolved. With 1 base removed from V and 1 base from J, the gap between germline ends came to 8 bases. The CDR3 loop spans 14 amino acids. From germline, CDR1 is SGHRS and CDR2 YFSETQ. CDR3 DNA sequence: TGCGCCAGCAGCTTGCTAGTGGAGAACACTGAAGCTTTCTTT. Its translation: CASSLLVENTEAFF.

CDR3 protein: CASSLGYGTESSYEQYF. The DNA of the CDR3 is TGTGCCAGCAGCTTAGGATACGGGACAGAGAGCTCCTACGAGCAGTACTTC. The chain recombines TRBV11-2 with TRBJ2-7; 7 positions match TRBD1. This CDR3 spans 17 amino acids. Germline CDR1 SGHAT, CDR2 FQNNGV. Unmatched junction bases numbered 9, after V lost 1 base and J lost 0 bases.

CDR3 protein: CASSLIVPQYF. The CDR3 DNA sequence: TGTGCCAGCAGCTTAATAGTACCGCAGTATTTT. The gene calls are TRBV7-3 and TRBJ2-3; D is undetermined. V was clipped by 1 base and J by 10 bases, with 6 bases between them. The CDR3 is made up of 11 amino acids. Germline V lookup: CDR1 SGHTA, CDR2 FQGTGA.

Turning to this clone: This sample includes further DNA sequences coding for the same CDR3. This chain joins TRBV5-1 and TRBJ2-7, with 7 positions matching TRBD2. In germline, CDR1 is SGHRS, CDR2 YFSETQ. V shed 0 bases and J 6 bases; nucleotides not matched to a gene: 3. This CDR3 spans 13 amino acids. The CDR3 nucleotides are TGCGCCAGCAGCTTGGACCCGGGGGGCGAGCAGTACTTC. Its translation is CASSLDPGGEQYF.

The chain recombines TRBV2 with TRBJ2-7; D is perhaps TRBD2 (6 bases). V was clipped by 6 bases and J by 2 bases, with 11 bases between them. The CDR3 has 13 residues. In germline, CDR1 is SNHLY, CDR2 FYNNEI. The chain's CDR3 is CASRPWGAYEQYF. DNA of the CDR3: TGTGCCAGCAGGCCTTGGGGGGCCTACGAGCAGTACTTC.

This clone appeared a single time. V gene TRBV5-4 combines with J gene TRBJ2-5; maybe TRBD1 (6 bases). V was trimmed by 4 bases and J by 2 bases, leaving 9 bases between them. The length of the CDR3 is 13 residues. Germline V lookup: CDR1 SGHNT, CDR2 YYREEE (reference sequence). CDR3 region: CASSRDNQETQYF. The CDR3 nucleotides read TGTGCCAGCAGCCGGGACAATCAAGAGACCCAGTACTTC.

This clone has just one count. The CDR3 here is CASSRSTSGARGQFF. The CDR3 region has the DNA TGTGCCAGCAGCCGATCGACTAGCGGGGCCCGGGGGCAGTTCTTC. The chain carries TRBV25-1 and TRBJ2-1; 11 positions agree with TRBD2. Unmatched junction bases numbered 13, after V lost 6 bases and J lost 12 bases. This CDR3 region has 15 residues. Germline CDR1 MGHDK, CDR2 SYGVNS.

The chain couples TRBV7-2 to TRBJ1-1; possibly TRBD1 for D (5 bases). The CDR3 length is 16 residues. Germline loops: CDR1 SGHTA, CDR2 FQGNSA. Trimming removed 2 bases at V and 5 bases at J, with 18 bases between. The CDR3 loop is CASSLLPGGTGTEAFF. CDR3 coding DNA: TGTGCCAGCAGCTTACTCCCAGGAGGGACGGGGACTGAAGCTTTCTTT. The full variable domain, rest sourced from reference TRBV7-2 and TRBJ1-1, is GAGVSQSPSNKVTEKGKDVELRCDPISGHTALYWYRQSLGQGLEFLIYFQGNSAPDKSGLPSDRFSAERTGGSVSTLTIQRTQQEDSAVYLCASSLLPGGTGTEAFFGQGTRLTVV.

The chain carries TRBV14 and TRBJ2-7; 11 positions match TRBD2. V trimming: 0 bases; J trimming: 2 bases; junction bases outside the gene matches: 3. CDR1 and CDR2 (germline): SGHDN, FVKESK. CDR3 length: 16 amino acids. This CDR3 is CASSQDPSGRTYEQYF. The CDR3 coding sequence is TGTGCCAGCAGCCAAGACCCTAGCGGGAGGACCTACGAGCAGTACTTC.

In this sample, this clone turned up once. The chain joins TRBV18 to TRBJ1-2; D remains unclear. This CDR3 is 18 amino acids long. Trimming removed 3 bases at V and 5 bases at J, with 25 bases between. Germline-derived CDR1 and CDR2 are KGHSH and LQKENI. As DNA, the CDR3 is TGTGCCAGCTCACCCGATCGCGGGCAGGCGGCGGTCCCATATGGCTACACCTTC. It yields the protein CASSPDRGQAAVPYGYTF.

The rearrangement joins TRBV29-1 to TRBJ1-1; D remains ambiguous. Trimming removed 4 bases from V and 2 bases from J, with 11 bases in between. CDR1 SQVTM and CDR2 ANQGSEA come from the germline V gene. The CDR3 consists of 13 residues. CDR3 sequence reads: CSVGGILNTEAFF. The CDR3 bases are TGCAGCGTTGGGGGTATTCTAAACACTGAAGCTTTCTTT.

This clone was seen once. The chain recombines TRBV5-1 with TRBJ2-2; D is undetermined. The CDR3 is 16 amino acids. Germline CDR1 reads SGHRS; CDR2 reads YFSETQ. Trimming pared 0 bases from V and 7 bases from J, leaving 16 bases between. The DNA for the CDR3 is TGCGCCAGCAGCTTGGGGCCCCGTGGCGGCAACGGGGAGCTGTTTTTT. This gives the protein CASSLGPRGGNGELFF. The full variable domain, its missing parts supplied by reference TRBV5-1 and TRBJ2-2, is KAGVTQTPRYLIKTRGQQVTLSCSPISGHRSVSWYQQTPGQGLQFLFEYFSETQRNKGNFPGRFSGRQFSNSRSEMNVSTLELGDSALYLCASSLGPRGGNGELFFGEGSRLTVL.

The chain combines TRBV6-5 with TRBJ2-5, with a weak D call TRBD1 (5 bases). This CDR3 spans 14 amino acids. Germline assignment: CDR1 MNHEY and CDR2 SVGAGI. V shed 9 bases and J shed 5 bases, with 19 bases lying between them. The CDR3 nucleotides read TGTGCCAGGGAAGGGGCAGGGCTTCGGGAGACCCAGTACTTC. Translation: CAREGAGLRETQYF.

The CDR3 DNA reads TGTGCCAGCATGGGTAGCGGGAGGGGGGATACGCAGTATTTT. Residues: CASMGSGRGDTQYF. V and J are TRBV6-6 and TRBJ2-3, with 11 nucleotides matching TRBD2. Germline V CDR1 and CDR2: MNHNY, SVGAGI (reference sequence). The V segment lost 7 bases and the J segment 6 bases; nucleotides outside the gene matches: 6. The CDR3 contains 14 residues.

The chain uses TRBV28 and TRBJ1-4, with 8 bases that match TRBD1. CDR3 length equals 14 residues. Losses at the gene ends were 8 bases for V and 7 bases for J; bases not matched to a gene: 9. CDR1 is MDHEN, CDR2 SYDVKM, per germline. The CDR3 sequence is CASFSTGDGEKLFF. In DNA, the CDR3 is TGTGCCAGCTTTTCGACAGGGGATGGTGAAAAACTGTTTTTT.

V is TRBV21-1 and J is TRBJ2-2; whether TRBD2, the table's D call, matches the DNA was not checked. TRBV21-1 corresponds to a pseudogene. The CDR3 consists of 16 residues. As DNA, the CDR3 is TGTGCCAGCAGCAATAATTCCGGGGGACCCACCGGGGAGCTGTTTTTT. It is translated as CASSNNSGGPTGELFF.

The rearrangement uses TRBV6-6 and TRBJ2-3, with 7 bases fitting TRBD2. J gave up 8 bases and V 2 bases, and 1 base lay outside the gene matches. The CDR3 is 12 amino acids. Germline V gene data show CDR1 as MNHNY and CDR2 as SVGAGI (reference sequence). The CDR3 DNA reads as TGTGCCAGCAGTTACGGGGGGGTTACGCAGTATTTT. This gives the protein CASSYGGVTQYF.

The CDR3 bases are TGTGCCAGCAGCCCGACTAGCGTAGAGACCCAGTACTTC. Translating gives CASSPTSVETQYF. The gene calls are TRBV5-4 and TRBJ2-5; 8 nucleotides align to TRBD2. Germline assignment: CDR1 SGHNT and CDR2 YYREEE (reference sequence). This CDR3 contains 13 residues. J lost 4 bases, V lost 4 bases, and 3 bases had no gene match.

Worth noting for this clone: This sample includes further DNA sequences coding for the same CDR3. V usage is TRBV5-1 and J usage is TRBJ2-3; D perhaps matches TRBD1 (6 bases). V dropped 2 bases and J dropped 3 bases, with 10 bases sitting between them. This CDR3 is built from 14 residues. The germline gives CDR1 SGHRS, CDR2 YFSETQ. CDR3 nucleotides: TGCGCCAGCAGCTTACAGGGTAGAACAGATACGCAGTATTTT. This sequence encodes CASSLQGRTDTQYF.

The chain combines TRBV2 with TRBJ1-4, with TRBD1 identical over 8 bases. The germline CDR1 and CDR2 sequences are SNHLY and FYNNEI. After removal of 5 bases from V and 13 bases from J, the junction contained 6 bases not matched to a gene. The CDR3 extends over 12 amino acids. CDR3 sequence (DNA): TGTGCCAGCAGTTGGGACAGGCAAGGACTGTTTTTT. Translating it yields CASSWDRQGLFF.

The chain links TRBV5-5 to TRBJ1-2; D remains unclear. Trimming took off 0 bases at V and 0 bases at J, with 6 bases between the two ends. Germline CDR1 SGHKS, CDR2 YYEKEE (reference sequence). The CDR3 has 14 amino acids. The CDR3 coding sequence is TGTGCCAGCAGCTTGGACGGCACTAACTATGGCTACACCTTC. It encodes CASSLDGTNYGYTF.

The chain combines TRBV2 with TRBJ1-2; TRBD1 might be the D (5 bases). Trimming cost V 4 bases and J 6 bases, with 15 bases left between them. The CDR3 covers 14 residues. The germline gives CDR1 SNHLY, CDR2 FYNNEI. The CDR3 DNA follows: TGTGCCAGCAGTGGCAGGGCGGTATTGAATGGCTACACCTTC. Its protein is CASSGRAVLNGYTF.

Comments on this clone: This same CDR3 is encoded by further DNA sequences in the sample. The chain carries TRBV19 and TRBJ1-5; a possible D gene is TRBD1 (5 bases). Trimming removed 3 bases from V and 0 bases from J, with 6 bases in between. CDR3 size: 14 residues. CDR1 is LNHDA and CDR2 is SQIVND in the germline V gene (reference sequence). CDR3 nucleotide sequence: TGTGCCAGTAGTATGGGGGGTAGCAATCAGCCCCAGCATTTT. It encodes CASSMGGSNQPQHF.